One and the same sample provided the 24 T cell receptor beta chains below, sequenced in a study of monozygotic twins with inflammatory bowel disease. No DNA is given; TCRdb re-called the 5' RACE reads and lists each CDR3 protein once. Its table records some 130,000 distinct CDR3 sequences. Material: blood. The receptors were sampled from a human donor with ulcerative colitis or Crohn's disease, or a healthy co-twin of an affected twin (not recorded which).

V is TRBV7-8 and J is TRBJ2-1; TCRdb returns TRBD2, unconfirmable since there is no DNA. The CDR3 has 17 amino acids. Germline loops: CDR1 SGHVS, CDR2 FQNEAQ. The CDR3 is CASSPARLAGVYNEQFF.

The CDR3 loop reads CASSLSTSARNNEQFF. V and J are TRBV11-1 and TRBJ2-1; TCRdb lists TRBD2, though no DNA is available to test this call. Germline V CDR1 and CDR2: SGHAT, FQDESV (reference sequence). CDR3 size: 16 residues.

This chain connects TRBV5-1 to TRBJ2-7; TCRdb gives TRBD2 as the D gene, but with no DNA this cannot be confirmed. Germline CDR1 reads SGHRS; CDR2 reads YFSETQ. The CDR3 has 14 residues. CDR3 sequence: CASSPGLAVYEQYF.

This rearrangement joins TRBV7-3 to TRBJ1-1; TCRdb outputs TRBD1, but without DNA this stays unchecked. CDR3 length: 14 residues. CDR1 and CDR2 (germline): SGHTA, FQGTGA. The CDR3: CASSLKGGGTEAFF.

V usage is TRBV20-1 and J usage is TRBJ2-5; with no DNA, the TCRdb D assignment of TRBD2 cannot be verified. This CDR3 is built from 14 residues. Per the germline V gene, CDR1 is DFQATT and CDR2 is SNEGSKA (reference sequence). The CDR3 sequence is CSARGTSGQETQYF.

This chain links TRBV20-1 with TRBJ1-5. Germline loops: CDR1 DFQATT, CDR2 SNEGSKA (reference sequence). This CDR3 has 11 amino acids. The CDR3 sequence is CSARAGPGLHF.

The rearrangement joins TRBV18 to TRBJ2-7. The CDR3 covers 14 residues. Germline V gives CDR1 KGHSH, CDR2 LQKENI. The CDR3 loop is CASSPSGSSYEQYF.

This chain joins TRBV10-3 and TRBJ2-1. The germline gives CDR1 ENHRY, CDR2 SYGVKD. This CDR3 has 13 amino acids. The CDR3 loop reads CAISESPEDEQFF.

Here the CDR3 reads CASSPRGRGHQETQYF. J is TRBJ2-5 and V is TRBV12-3 or TRBV12-4; TCRdb selects TRBD1, and the lack of DNA leaves this call unchecked. The CDR3 runs 16 residues.

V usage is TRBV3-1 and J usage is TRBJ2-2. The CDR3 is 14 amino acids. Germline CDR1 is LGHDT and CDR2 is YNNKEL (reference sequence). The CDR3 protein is CASSQELATGELFF. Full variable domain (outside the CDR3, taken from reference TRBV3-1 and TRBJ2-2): DTAVSQTPKYLVTQMGNDKSIKCEQNLGHDTMYWYKQDSKKFLKIMFSYNNKELIINETVPNRFSPKSPDKAHLNLHINSLELGDSAVYFCASSQELATGELFFGEGSRLTVL.

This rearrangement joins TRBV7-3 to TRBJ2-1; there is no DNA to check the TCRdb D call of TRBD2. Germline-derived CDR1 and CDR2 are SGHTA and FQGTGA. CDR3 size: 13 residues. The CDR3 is CASSSDYKGEQFF.

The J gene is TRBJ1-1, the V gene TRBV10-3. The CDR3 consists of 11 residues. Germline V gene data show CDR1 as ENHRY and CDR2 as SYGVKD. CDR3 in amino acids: CAISFSGEAFF.

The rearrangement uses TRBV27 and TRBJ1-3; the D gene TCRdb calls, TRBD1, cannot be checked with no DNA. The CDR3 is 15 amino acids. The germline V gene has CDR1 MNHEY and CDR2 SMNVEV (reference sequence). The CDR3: CASSSIGTGANTIYF.

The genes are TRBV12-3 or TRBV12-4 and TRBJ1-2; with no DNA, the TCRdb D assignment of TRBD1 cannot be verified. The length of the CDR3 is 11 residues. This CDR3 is CASRGTGGYTF.

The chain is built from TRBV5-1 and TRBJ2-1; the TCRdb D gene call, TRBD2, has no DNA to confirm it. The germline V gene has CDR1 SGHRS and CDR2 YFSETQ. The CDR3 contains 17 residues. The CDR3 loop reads CASSLTSGSVIGNEQFF. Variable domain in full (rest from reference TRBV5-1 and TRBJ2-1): KAGVTQTPRYLIKTRGQQVTLSCSPISGHRSVSWYQQTPGQGLQFLFEYFSETQRNKGNFPGRFSGRQFSNSRSEMNVSTLELGDSALYLCASSLTSGSVIGNEQFFGPGTRLTVL.

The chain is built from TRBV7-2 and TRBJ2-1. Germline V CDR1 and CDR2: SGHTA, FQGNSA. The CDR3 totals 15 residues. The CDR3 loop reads CASSRSGPNYNEQFF.

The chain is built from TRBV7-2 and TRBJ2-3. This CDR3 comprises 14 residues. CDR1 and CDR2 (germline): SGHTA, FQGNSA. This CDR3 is CASSSGSGADTQYF.

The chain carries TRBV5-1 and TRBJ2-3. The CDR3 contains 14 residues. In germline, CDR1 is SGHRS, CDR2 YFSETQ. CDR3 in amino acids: CASSLDMNTDTQYF.

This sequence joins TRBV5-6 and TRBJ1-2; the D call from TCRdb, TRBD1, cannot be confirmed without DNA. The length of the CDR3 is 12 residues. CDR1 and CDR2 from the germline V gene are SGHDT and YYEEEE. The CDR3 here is CASSLLRVGYTF.

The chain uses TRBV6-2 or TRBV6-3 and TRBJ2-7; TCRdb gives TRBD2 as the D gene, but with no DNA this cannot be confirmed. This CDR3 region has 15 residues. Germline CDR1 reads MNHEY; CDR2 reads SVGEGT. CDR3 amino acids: CASRLRTSGTYEQYF.

The CDR3 region is CASFSGQPGANEKLFF. The rearrangement joins TRBV27 to TRBJ1-4; TCRdb proposes TRBD1, but this gene call is untestable without DNA. The CDR3 runs 16 residues. The germline V gene encodes CDR1 MNHEY and CDR2 SMNVEV (reference sequence).

CDR3 residues: CTSSLLGGATEAFF. The chain combines TRBV7-3 with TRBJ1-1; TCRdb calls TRBD1, which cannot be checked without DNA. Per the germline V gene, CDR1 is SGHTA and CDR2 is FQGTGA. The CDR3 is made up of 14 amino acids.

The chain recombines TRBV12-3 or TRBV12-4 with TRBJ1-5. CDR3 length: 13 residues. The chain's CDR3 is CASSFRRDRDQHF.

The CDR3 loop reads CASSTTGLETQYF. This chain uses TRBV6-2 or TRBV6-3 with TRBJ2-5; TCRdb designates TRBD1, a call that cannot be tested without DNA. The germline gives CDR1 MNHEY, CDR2 SVGEGT. This CDR3 contains 13 residues.